This T cell receptor (beta chain) was profiled in a study of T cell changes during pregnancy in multiple sclerosis. The CDR3 covers 15 residues. Between the trimmed V and J ends, which lost 7 bases and 2 bases, there was a span of 14 bases. Germline values: CDR1 ENHRY, CDR2 SYGVKD. Libraries were prepared by immunoSEQ multiplex PCR; TCRdb keeps only in-frame clonotypes and omits some of them. Found here are approximately 58,000 clones, 92% of them singletons; the top ten hold roughly 3%. The TCR originated in a female donor in good health, enrolled as a control in a pregnancy study. Sequenced here: peripheral blood, sampled in the second trimester of pregnancy. The chain carries TRBV10-3 and TRBJ2-2, with D possibly being TRBD2 (6 bases). The CDR3 region has the DNA TGTGCCATCACTCCCGGGACTCCAAACACCGGGGAGCTGTTTTTT. It encodes CAITPGTPNTGELFF.